This entry describes one T cell receptor (beta chain). The data belong to a study of T cells after yellow fever vaccination. With 4 bases removed from V and 16 bases from J, the gap between germline ends came to 29 bases. Germline V gene data show CDR1 as MGHRA and CDR2 as YSYEKL. The CDR3 spans 17 residues. TCRdb ran MiXCR on the 5' RACE reads and lists one entry per CDR3 protein. The profile covers hundreds of thousands of distinct CDR3 sequences, with 9.5% to 13% appearing a single time and roughly 18% taken by the ten largest. Sample: PBMCs, taken on the day of the first yellow fever vaccination. This chain links TRBV4-1 with TRBJ1-6; tentative D call: TRBD1 (6 bases). This TCR came from a man aged 18 to 30 who received the YFV17D yellow fever vaccine. CDR3 sequence (DNA): TGCGCCAGCAGCCCACGAGAACCGCGTATTGGGACAAAAATGCTCCACTTT. This encodes CASSPREPRIGTKMLHF.